This is a list of T cell receptor beta chains from one sample in a study of CD8+CD57+ T cells in acquired aplastic anemia. TCRdb itself ran the reads through MiXCR, one entry per CDR3 protein. The sample lists about 80,000 distinct CDR3 sequences, around 42% occurring once. Specimen: sorted CD4+, CD8+, or CD8+CD57+ T cells (not recorded which) from PBMCs. The source is a human donor in good health, serving as a control. Each CDR3 is given with its conserved first and last residue. Fields, in order: J gene, V gene, D gene, clone size, CDR3 protein. The D gene is left open where the match is weak. The size of a clone is reported for some rows only, either as once, few or many, or as a class for expanded clones.

TRBJ2-3,TRBV15,.,.,CATSRAQITDTQYF
TRBJ1-6,TRBV12-3/TRBV12-4,.,many,CASSLREGRSTLHF
TRBJ1-2,TRBV29-1,.,.,CSVSNDRQDYGYTF
TRBJ2-3,TRBV12-3/TRBV12-4,.,.,CASSGEGVTDTQYF
TRBJ1-1,TRBV7-8,.,few,CASSLRSAGDTEAFF
TRBJ1-2,TRBV7-9,.,many,CASSLSEGRPNYGYTF
TRBJ2-7,TRBV2,.,.,CASRAGEQDF
TRBJ2-3,TRBV10-3,TRBD2,.,CAISTSGHTDTQYF
TRBJ2-7,TRBV30,TRBD2,.,CASGGASGNIEQYF
TRBJ1-6,TRBV10-3,.,once,CAISESWGVSPLHF
TRBJ1-2,TRBV7-2,.,many,CASSLDNRVLYGYTF
TRBJ2-5,TRBV10-2,.,many,CATLSAMETQYF
TRBJ2-5,TRBV29-1,.,.,CSGRREETQYF
TRBJ2-1,TRBV29-1,TRBD2,.,CSVNYGGGGEQFF
TRBJ1-2,TRBV20-1,.,many,CSALDGVVGGYGYTF
TRBJ1-4,TRBV25-1,TRBD1,few,CATKDRALGKLFF
TRBJ1-4,TRBV25-1,.,.,CASSEYIDPDGAEKLFF
TRBJ1-2,TRBV5-6,TRBD1,few,CASSLGQGANGYTF
TRBJ1-6,TRBV11-2,.,.,CAGSLFPGRLDSPLHF
TRBJ2-3,TRBV25-1,.,few,CASSLGHQGDTQYF
TRBJ2-1,TRBV20-1,.,many,CSVPAPNEQFF
TRBJ2-3,TRBV5-1,.,.,CASSPSGSAGDTQYF
TRBJ1-2,TRBV25-1,TRBD1,.,CASSRDRLSEAGYTF
TRBJ1-4,TRBV30,.,.,CAWSVDGYEKLFF
TRBJ2-5,TRBV20-1,.,.,CSASEDSFTQETQYF
TRBJ1-5,TRBV6-1,.,many,CASSTGTGGQPQHF
TRBJ1-5,TRBV7-8,.,many,CASSLGFRESDQPQHF
TRBJ2-7,TRBV12-3/TRBV12-4,.,.,CASSPPRLPLGQYF
TRBJ2-7,TRBV7-8,.,many,CASSSPRTPGEQYF
TRBJ2-1,TRBV25-1,.,.,CASSGEWQFF
TRBJ2-1,TRBV19,.,.,CASSKGVHEQFF
TRBJ2-6,TRBV29-1,.,.,CSVGSDSSGANVLTF
TRBJ2-5,TRBV2,.,.,CASSRDHQETQYF
TRBJ1-1,TRBV29-1,.,few,CSVEGGNTEAFF
TRBJ2-1,TRBV10-3,.,.,CAISDFRDTPGNTEQFF
TRBJ1-2,TRBV2,TRBD1,once,CASITLGQGAYGYTF
TRBJ2-7,TRBV9,.,many,CASSVGGAAYEQYF
TRBJ1-2,TRBV24-1,.,.,CATSGAFNYGYTF
TRBJ2-7,TRBV20-1,.,.,CSAREGAQDHEQYF
TRBJ1-2,TRBV6-5,.,many,CASSFTRSRDNYGYTF
TRBJ2-1,TRBV25-1,.,few,CASRANPTDSAGGNEQFF
TRBJ1-3,TRBV11-3,.,many,CASSLDPAISGNTIYF
TRBJ2-3,TRBV25-1,TRBD2,.,CASSEFRGGRDTQYF
TRBJ2-5,TRBV3-1,.,.,CASSQEYLNDETQYF
TRBJ2-3,TRBV15,.,many,CATSRSFLLNTDTQYF
TRBJ1-6,TRBV9,.,many,CASSLRTGSPLHF
TRBJ2-7,TRBV2,TRBD1,many,CASKGQGRLEQYF
TRBJ2-7,TRBV19,TRBD1,.,CATFGDRGNEQCF
TRBJ1-5,TRBV27,.,.,CASRNTGSGQPQHF
TRBJ1-1,TRBV19,TRBD1,.,CASSIQGDYEAFF